A selection of T cell receptor beta chains follows, all from one sample in a study of spatial heterogeneity in lung cancer. TCRdb fed the 5' RACE reads into MiXCR, producing one record per CDR3 protein. The sample lists around 41,000 distinct CDR3 sequences, approximately 6.9% occurring once. The sample consisted of PBMCs, taken at surgery. The receptors were sampled from a female donor with early-stage non-small cell lung cancer. CDR3s include the opening cysteine and the closing phenylalanine or tryptophan. D genes are given only for firm matches. Some rows have no size entry. The others give once, few or many, or a class for an expanded clone.

j_call clone_size d_call v_call cdr3_aa cdr3_nt
TRBJ1-1 many - TRBV6-5 CASIPPGRGGTEAFF TGTGCCAGCATCCCCCCCGGGAGGGGCGGCACTGAAGCTTTCTTT
TRBJ2-2 - TRBD1 TRBV6-5 CASNQLDRGYRHGELFF TGTGCCAGCAACCAGTTAGACAGGGGATATCGGCACGGGGAGCTGTTTTTT
TRBJ1-1 many - TRBV7-2 CASSLDLPLRGETEAFF TGTGCCAGCAGCTTAGACCTACCGCTTCGGGGGGAGACTGAAGCTTTCTTT
TRBJ1-5 many TRBD1 TRBV2 CASTIRTGPNQPQHF TGTGCCAGCACTATCCGGACAGGGCCTAATCAGCCCCAGCATTTT
TRBJ2-3 many TRBD2 TRBV12-3/TRBV12-4 CASRVAGPYTDTQYF TGTGCCAGCAGAGTAGCGGGGCCGTACACAGATACGCAGTATTTT
TRBJ1-1 many - TRBV11-2 CASSLDSSEAFF TGTGCCAGCAGTTTGGACAGTTCTGAAGCTTTCTTT
TRBJ1-6 many - TRBV12-3/TRBV12-4 CASSLGAGNSPLHF TGTGCCAGCAGTTTAGGCGCGGGTAATTCACCCCTCCACTTT
TRBJ1-4 - TRBD1 TRBV2 CASSGQGGEKLFF TGTGCCAGCAGCGGACAGGGCGGTGAAAAACTGTTTTTT
TRBJ1-2 few TRBD1 TRBV7-9 CASSPKTGATNYGYTF TGTGCCAGCAGCCCCAAAACAGGGGCTACTAACTATGGCTACACCTTC
TRBJ1-1 - - TRBV6-1 CASSVKTNTEAFF TGTGCCAGCAGTGTTAAGACGAACACTGAAGCTTTCTTT
TRBJ2-7 - - TRBV20-1 CSASDAGTAKYF TGCAGTGCTAGTGATGCCGGGACCGCGAAGTACTTC
TRBJ2-3 many - TRBV5-6 CASSPRSRTQYF TGTGCCAGCAGCCCTAGATCAAGAACGCAGTATTTT
TRBJ1-1 many - TRBV29-1 CSLSQGRENTEAFF TGCAGCCTCTCCCAGGGCAGGGAGAACACTGAAGCTTTCTTT
TRBJ2-7 - - TRBV3-1 CASSQDQFIGNQYF TGTGCCAGCAGCCAAGATCAGTTTATTGGGAACCAGTACTTC
TRBJ1-1 - TRBD1 TRBV10-3 CAISEHAGTGATEAFF TGTGCCATCAGTGAACACGCCGGGACAGGGGCCACTGAAGCTTTCTTT
TRBJ2-5 many TRBD2 TRBV3-1 CASSVRTSGVETQYF TGTGCCAGCAGCGTAAGGACTAGCGGAGTAGAGACCCAGTACTTC
TRBJ2-3 - - TRBV19 CASTPALTDTQYF TGTGCCAGTACCCCTGCCCTCACAGATACGCAGTATTTT
TRBJ2-3 - - TRBV12-3/TRBV12-4 CASSALTTDTQYF TGTGCCAGCAGCGCATTGACCACAGATACGCAGTATTTT
TRBJ1-1 few - TRBV6-5 CASSTGSDTEAFF TGTGCCAGCAGTACAGGGTCTGACACTGAAGCTTTCTTT
TRBJ2-5 many TRBD1 TRBV7-3 CASSPGQSETQYF TGTGCCAGCAGCCCGGGACAGTCGGAGACCCAGTACTTC
TRBJ1-1 few - TRBV12-3/TRBV12-4 CASSWENTEAFF TGTGCCAGCAGTTGGGAGAACACTGAAGCTTTCTTT
TRBJ1-4 few - TRBV6-5 CASSYGPRNEKLFF TGTGCCAGCAGTTACGGTCCCCGAAATGAAAAACTGTTTTTT
TRBJ1-3 many - TRBV4-2 CASSHDSGNTIYF TGTGCCAGCAGCCACGACAGTGGAAACACCATATATTTT
TRBJ2-5 many - TRBV5-1 CASSSGQGRLETQYF TGCGCCAGCAGCTCTGGCCAGGGCAGACTGGAGACCCAGTACTTC
TRBJ1-1 - TRBD1 TRBV27 CASSLDREGNTEAFF TGTGCCAGCAGTCTCGACAGGGAGGGGAACACTGAAGCTTTCTTT
TRBJ1-2 few - TRBV5-1 CASSPEKNYGYTF TGCGCCAGCAGCCCGGAGAAGAACTATGGCTACACCTTC
TRBJ1-1 many - TRBV9 CASSVGTRDGTEAFF TGTGCCAGCAGCGTGGGGACGCGGGACGGCACTGAAGCTTTCTTT
TRBJ1-2 many TRBD1 TRBV19 CASSIDREFYGYTF TGTGCCAGTAGTATCGACAGGGAGTTCTATGGCTACACCTTC
TRBJ2-5 many TRBD1 TRBV9 CASSVAGTGETQYF TGTGCCAGCAGCGTAGCCGGGACAGGAGAGACCCAGTACTTC
TRBJ1-4 many - TRBV12-3/TRBV12-4 CASTGQRFEKLFF TGTGCCAGCACTGGTCAGCGATTCGAAAAACTGTTTTTT
TRBJ2-3 many TRBD2 TRBV11-2 CASTKAGGRTDTQYF TGTGCCAGCACCAAAGCGGGGGGGCGCACAGATACGCAGTATTTT
TRBJ1-1 - - TRBV5-1 CASSPRDGKGGLNTEAFF TGCGCCAGCAGCCCGCGGGACGGCAAAGGAGGGTTGAACACTGAAGCTTTCTTT
TRBJ1-4 - - TRBV9 CASSLRPLEKLFF TGTGCCAGCAGCCTAAGACCCCTTGAAAAACTGTTTTTT
TRBJ2-5 few TRBD1 TRBV24-1 CATSDRDRGRETQYF TGTGCCACCAGTGACCGGGACAGGGGACGAGAGACCCAGTACTTC
TRBJ2-7 many - TRBV6-1 CASSPPAGYEQYF TGTGCCAGCAGCCCCCCGGCGGGTTACGAGCAGTACTTC
TRBJ1-4 many - TRBV27 CASSLSTRLGREKLFF TGTGCCAGCAGTTTATCGACTAGGCTAGGTAGGGAAAAACTGTTTTTT
TRBJ1-1 many - TRBV20-1 CSARDPYVNTEAFF TGCAGTGCTAGAGATCCTTACGTGAACACTGAAGCTTTCTTT
TRBJ1-2 many - TRBV20-1 CSAPPSGQNYGYTF TGCAGTGCGCCTCCCTCAGGACAGAACTATGGCTACACCTTC
TRBJ1-3 many - TRBV5-4 CASSSPGNTIYF TGTGCCAGCAGCTCACCCGGAAACACCATATATTTT
TRBJ1-1 few TRBD1 TRBV14 CASSGPQGGPFVGNTEAFF TGTGCCAGCAGCGGACCCCAGGGGGGACCCTTCGTTGGAAACACTGAAGCTTTCTTT
TRBJ2-2 many TRBD1 TRBV4-3 CASSQDLAGGLSGELFF TGCGCCAGCAGCCAAGATCTGGCAGGGGGCTTGTCCGGGGAGCTGTTTTTT
TRBJ1-1 - - TRBV2 CASSLRGNTEAFF TGTGCCAGCAGTCTCAGGGGAAACACTGAAGCTTTCTTT
TRBJ2-5 - TRBD2 TRBV7-7 CASSLGTNQETQYF TGTGCTAGCAGCCTCGGGACTAATCAAGAGACCCAGTACTTC
TRBJ1-2 - TRBD1 TRBV7-2 CASSPRAGGGYGYTF TGTGCCAGCAGCCCCCGGGCAGGGGGCGGCTATGGCTACACCTTC
TRBJ2-7 - TRBD2 TRBV7-8 CASSLEASGAYEQYF TGTGCCAGCAGCTTAGAGGCTAGCGGGGCCTACGAGCAGTACTTC
TRBJ2-7 - - TRBV7-6 CASSSGLGSYEQYF TGTGCCAGCAGCTCGGGTCTTGGGTCCTACGAGCAGTACTTC
TRBJ1-5 many - TRBV7-2 CASSSRGRDSNQPQHF TGTGCCAGCAGCTCACGGGGGCGGGATAGCAATCAGCCCCAGCATTTT
TRBJ1-2 - TRBD1 TRBV20-1 CSARPSGQTVYGYTF TGCAGTGCTAGACCCTCGGGACAGACAGTCTATGGCTACACCTTC